This passage covers 28 T cell receptor beta chains from one sample sequenced in a study of cytomegalovirus exposure and HLA in healthy donors. Primers for the PCR totalled 60 Vbeta and 13 Jbeta. TCRdb's copy holds only in-frame clones and misses some; the assay was immunoSEQ multiplex PCR. The sample carries around 210,000 clones, 70% to 85% recorded once. The material sequenced was PBMCs. The receptors shown here come from a middle-aged man in good health and CMV-seronegative.

The chain couples TRBV11-2 to TRBJ2-7, with TRBD2 matching over 8 bases. CDR1 is SGHAT and CDR2 is FQNNGV in the germline V gene. This CDR3 contains 14 residues. The V and J ends lost 3 bases and 5 bases, in that order; junction bases with no gene match: 6. This chain's CDR3 is CASSFQAGVNEQYF. The CDR3 bases are TGTGCCAGCAGCTTCCAAGCGGGAGTAAACGAGCAGTACTTC.

The rearrangement links TRBV30 to TRBJ1-1; D may be TRBD1 (5 bases). Trimming removed 0 bases from V and 0 bases from J, with 17 bases in between. CDR1 and CDR2 from the germline V gene are GTSNPN and SVGIG (reference sequence). The CDR3 covers 17 residues. CDR3 bases: TGTGCCTGGAGTGTGGGCCGTAAGGCAGGGCTGAACACTGAAGCTTTCTTT. Protein product: CAWSVGRKAGLNTEAFF.

This sequence joins TRBV2 and TRBJ1-1, with TRBD1 as a possible D gene (6 bases). V lost 11 bases and J 4 bases, leaving 14 bases between the germline ends. CDR3 length equals 12 residues. CDR1 and CDR2 (germline): SNHLY, FYNNEI. DNA of the CDR3: TGTGCCTCAGGGGAGATGTCCACTGAAGCTTTCTTT. As protein: CASGEMSTEAFF. Based on the CDR3 plus reference TRBV2 and TRBJ1-1, the full variable domain is EPEVTQTPSHQVTQMGQEVILRCVPISNHLYFYWYRQILGQKVEFLVSFYNNEISEKSEIFDDQFSVERPDGSNFTLKIRSTKLEDSAMYFCASGEMSTEAFFGQGTRLTVV.

This clone was counted only a few times. This CDR3 is CASRSRGSGSSTDTQYF. CDR3 nucleotide sequence: TGTGCCAGCAGGTCTCGTGGTAGCGGGAGTAGCACAGATACGCAGTATTTT. J is TRBJ2-3 and V is TRBV9; the match to TRBD2 covers 9 bases. V dropped 5 bases and J dropped 0; count of bases not matched to a gene: 10. The V gene's germline CDR1 is SGDLS and CDR2 YYNGEE. The CDR3 length is 17 residues.

This sequence joins TRBV14 and TRBJ1-1; the D gene is possibly TRBD1 (6 bases). Germline V gene data show CDR1 as SGHDN and CDR2 as FVKESK. CDR3 length: 16 amino acids. V dropped 0 bases and J dropped 8 bases, with 19 bases sitting between them. CDR3 sequence reads: CASSQDHMGGAVEAFF. In DNA form, the CDR3 reads TGTGCCAGCAGCCAAGATCATATGGGGGGGGCAGTGGAAGCTTTCTTT. Full variable domain (missing parts from reference TRBV14 and TRBJ1-1): EAGVTQFPSHSVIEKGQTVTLRCDPISGHDNLYWYRRVMGKEIKFLLHFVKESKQDESGMPNNRFLAERTGGTYSTLKVQPAELEDSGVYFCASSQDHMGGAVEAFFGQGTRLTVV.

CDR3 sequence (DNA): TGTGCCAGCACTCGAGGGGGGCCCCAGCATTTT. Amino acids: CASTRGGPQHF. The rearrangement links TRBV6-6 to TRBJ1-5; possible D gene TRBD1, 6 bases. The CDR3 has 11 amino acids. The V and J ends lost 7 bases and 9 bases respectively, with 10 bases between them. CDR1 is MNHNY, CDR2 SVGAGI, per germline (reference sequence).

The chain uses TRBV29-1 and TRBJ2-5; a weak D match, TRBD1 (5 bases). V lost 2 bases and J lost 2, with 12 bases in between. The CDR3 contains 14 residues. Germline assignment: CDR1 SQVTM and CDR2 ANQGSEA. CDR3 bases: TGCAGCGTTGAATGGACACATACTCAAGAGACCCAGTACTTC. This codes for CSVEWTHTQETQYF.

In this sample, this clone turned up a few times. The chain is built from TRBV5-1 and TRBJ1-3; 9 bases agree with TRBD1. The CDR3 consists of 13 residues. In germline, CDR1 is SGHRS, CDR2 YFSETQ. With 7 bases clipped from V and 6 bases from J, the junction kept 5 bases outside the gene matches. The CDR3 DNA sequence: TGCGCCAGCGGGGACAGGGTATCAAACACCATATATTTT. Translation: CASGDRVSNTIYF. Supplemented by reference TRBV5-1 and TRBJ1-3, the full variable domain reads KAGVTQTPRYLIKTRGQQVTLSCSPISGHRSVSWYQQTPGQGLQFLFEYFSETQRNKGNFPGRFSGRQFSNSRSEMNVSTLELGDSALYLCASGDRVSNTIYFGEGSWLTVV.

The rearrangement uses TRBV28 and TRBJ1-1; tentative D call: TRBD1 (5 bases). Germline V gene lookup returns CDR1 MDHEN and CDR2 SYDVKM. Trimming pared 7 bases from V and 0 bases from J, leaving 12 bases between. This CDR3 contains 14 residues. In DNA, the CDR3 is TGTGCCAGCACTTGGACACAGATGAACACTGAAGCTTTCTTT. Protein: CASTWTQMNTEAFF.

This clone was picked up one time. This chain joins TRBV5-8 and TRBJ2-3; 13 nucleotides align to TRBD2. Losses at the gene ends were 4 bases for V and 5 bases for J; bases not matched to a gene: 7. The CDR3 is made up of 16 amino acids. Per germline, CDR1 SGHTS and CDR2 YDEGEE. DNA of the CDR3: TGTGCCAGCAGCGCCGGACTAGCGGGAGCGGTAGATACGCAGTATTTT. Translated, it gives CASSAGLAGAVDTQYF.

The V and J genes are TRBV5-1 and TRBJ2-5, with 7 bases that match TRBD2. The DNA matches TRBJ2-7 better at its end, which makes the J call doubtful. Germline V gene data show CDR1 as SGHRS and CDR2 as YFSETQ. This CDR3 has 16 amino acids. CDR3 sequence reads: CASSLIGASGAYEQYF. CDR3 sequence (DNA): TGCGCCAGCAGCCTCATTGGGGCTAGCGGAGCCTACGAGCAGTACTTC.

This clone came up a few times. The rearrangement uses TRBV6-5 and TRBJ2-7, with D hard to call. The germline CDR1 and CDR2 sequences are MNHEY and SVGAGI. Trimming removed 0 bases at V and 6 bases at J, with 9 bases between. The length of the CDR3 is 13 residues. The CDR3 spells CASSYSEGGEQYF. CDR3 bases: TGTGCCAGCAGTTACTCGGAAGGCGGCGAGCAGTACTTC.

This rearrangement joins TRBV25-1 to TRBJ1-2, with a tentative D call TRBD1 (6 bases). Trimming took 8 bases from V and 2 from J, leaving 12 bases between them. The CDR3 covers 13 residues. Germline CDR1 MGHDK, CDR2 SYGVNS. The CDR3 DNA reads as TGTGCCAGCGTTGAAGACAGGAACTATGGCTACACCTTC. This translates into CASVEDRNYGYTF.

This clone was seen once. The V call is TRBV20-1, the J call TRBJ1-1; D is uncertain. This CDR3 region has 11 residues. Germline-derived CDR1 and CDR2 are DFQATT and SNEGSKA (reference sequence). Trimming pared 5 bases from V and 0 bases from J, leaving 4 bases between. CDR3 loop: CSAYMNTEAFF. CDR3 sequence (DNA): TGCAGTGCTTATATGAACACTGAAGCTTTCTTT.

The chain couples TRBV19 to TRBJ1-5; D not certain. The CDR3 is 13 residues long. Germline CDR1 LNHDA, CDR2 SQIVND (reference sequence). V was cut by 7 bases and J by 14 bases, with 21 bases left in between. The CDR3 coding sequence is TGTGCCAGTACTTCTACGCGGCTATTCATTGAGCATTTT. This encodes CASTSTRLFIEHF.

The chain employs TRBV4-1 and TRBJ2-3, with 7 bases identical to TRBD2. V lost 7 bases and J lost 5; bases outside the gene matches: 12. The CDR3 runs 15 residues. Germline lookup yields CDR1 MGHRA and CDR2 YSYEKL. The CDR3 coding sequence is TGCGCCAGCAAATTGAGCGGGGCCCCCCTAGATACGCAGTATTTT. It specifies CASKLSGAPLDTQYF.

The V call is TRBV6-5, the J call TRBJ1-5, with TRBD1 matching over 8 bases. The length of the CDR3 is 15 residues. V was clipped by 6 bases and J by 1 base; unmatched bases: 5. Germline V gene lookup returns CDR1 MNHEY and CDR2 SVGAGI. CDR3 loop: CASSRQGLSNQPQHF. DNA of the CDR3: TGTGCCAGCAGCAGACAGGGGTTAAGCAATCAGCCCCAGCATTTT.

V is TRBV19 and J is TRBJ1-2, with 7 bases identical to TRBD1. This CDR3 comprises 14 residues. The germline V gene has CDR1 LNHDA and CDR2 SQIVND (reference sequence). With V trimmed by 4 bases and J by 6 bases, 8 bases remained unmatched. The CDR3 nucleotides are TGTGCCAGTAGTACCCGACAGGGTTTAAATGGCTACACCTTC. Its protein is CASSTRQGLNGYTF.

The rearrangement joins TRBV9 to TRBJ2-5; TRBD2 agrees at 12 bases. Per germline, CDR1 SGDLS and CDR2 YYNGEE. CDR3 length: 17 amino acids. Trimming at V came to 0 bases and at J to 4 bases, leaving 7 bases not matched to a gene. The CDR3 protein is CASSVEPSGRVGETQYF. DNA of the CDR3: TGTGCCAGCAGCGTAGAACCTAGCGGGAGGGTCGGAGAGACCCAGTACTTC.

The sample holds a few counts of this clone. The rearrangement uses TRBV5-1 and TRBJ2-3; D is unresolved. The CDR3 length is 14 residues. V was cut by 4 bases and J by 2 bases, with 11 bases left in between. Germline assignment: CDR1 SGHRS and CDR2 YFSETQ. The CDR3 is CASSPYTDTDTQYF. For the CDR3, the DNA is TGCGCCAGCAGCCCCTATACCGACACAGATACGCAGTATTTT.

The chain combines TRBV28 with TRBJ1-4, with D perhaps matching TRBD1 (5 bases). This CDR3 is 14 amino acids long. Germline CDR1 reads MDHEN; CDR2 reads SYDVKM. Trimming removed 3 bases at V and 1 base at J, with 6 bases between. The CDR3: CASSLGGTNEKLFF. The CDR3 DNA reads TGTGCCAGCAGTTTGGGGGGAACTAATGAAAAACTGTTTTTT.

The chain links TRBV30 to TRBJ2-1; 7 nucleotides agree with TRBD2. From germline, CDR1 is GTSNPN and CDR2 SVGIG (reference sequence). Germline trimming cut 1 base from V and 2 bases from J; bases unmatched to any gene: 11. CDR3 size: 17 residues. CDR3 DNA sequence: TGTGCCTGGAGTGGGGGGGGTCGTCGTCCAACCTACAATGAGCAGTTCTTC. This codes for CAWSGGGRRPTYNEQFF.

The chain joins TRBV18 to TRBJ2-1, with TRBD2 identical over 12 bases. Germline CDR1 KGHSH, CDR2 LQKENI. The trim removed 3 bases at V and 9 bases at J, leaving 9 bases unmatched. The CDR3 runs 16 residues. The CDR3, as DNA: TGTGCCAGCTCACCTTCTAGCGGGAGGGCCCTAAGTGAGCAGTTCTTC. Its protein is CASSPSSGRALSEQFF.

This clone was seen only a few times. The genes are TRBV6-1 and TRBJ2-3, with 8 bases matching TRBD1. The CDR3 runs to 13 residues. Germline assignment: CDR1 MNHNS and CDR2 SASEGT. With 7 bases clipped from V and 2 bases from J, the junction kept 2 bases outside the gene matches. CDR3: CASTTGDTDTQYF. DNA of the CDR3: TGTGCCAGCACGACAGGGGACACAGATACGCAGTATTTT.

The chain recombines TRBV5-6 with TRBJ1-1; D might be TRBD1 (5 bases). V lost 3 bases and J 4 bases, leaving 13 bases between the germline ends. The CDR3 contains 14 residues. The germline gives CDR1 SGHDT, CDR2 YYEEEE. The CDR3 coding sequence is TGTGCCAGCAGCTCCCGGGGGTGGGGCACTGAAGCTTTCTTT. It specifies CASSSRGWGTEAFF.

This clone was recorded once. The chain uses TRBV27 and TRBJ2-1, with TRBD2 matching over 10 bases. The CDR3 loop spans 18 amino acids. V shed 5 bases, J shed 4 bases, and the junction held 14 bases outside the gene matches. Germline values: CDR1 MNHEY, CDR2 SMNVEV (reference sequence). DNA of the CDR3: TGTGCCAGCAGTCCGACAGAGCCGGGACTAGCGACGTACAATGAGCAGTTCTTC. It translates to CASSPTEPGLATYNEQFF.

The chain couples TRBV6-5 to TRBJ2-7, with a weak D call TRBD1 (6 bases). Trimming shortened V by 7 bases and J by 2 bases, and 15 bases separated the two germline ends. Looked up from germline, CDR1 is MNHEY and CDR2 is SVGAGI. The CDR3 length is 14 residues. The CDR3 is CASKITGFAYEQYF. CDR3 coding DNA: TGTGCCAGCAAGATCACAGGGTTCGCCTACGAGCAGTACTTC.

This chain links TRBV4-2 with TRBJ2-1; 11 bases align to TRBD2. The CDR3 covers 17 residues. Germline assignment: CDR1 LGHNA and CDR2 YNFKEQ. V was clipped by 0 bases and J by 3 bases; unmatched bases: 4. CDR3: CASSQEGTSGHYNEQFF. In DNA, the CDR3 is TGTGCCAGCAGCCAAGAGGGGACTAGCGGACACTACAATGAGCAGTTCTTC.